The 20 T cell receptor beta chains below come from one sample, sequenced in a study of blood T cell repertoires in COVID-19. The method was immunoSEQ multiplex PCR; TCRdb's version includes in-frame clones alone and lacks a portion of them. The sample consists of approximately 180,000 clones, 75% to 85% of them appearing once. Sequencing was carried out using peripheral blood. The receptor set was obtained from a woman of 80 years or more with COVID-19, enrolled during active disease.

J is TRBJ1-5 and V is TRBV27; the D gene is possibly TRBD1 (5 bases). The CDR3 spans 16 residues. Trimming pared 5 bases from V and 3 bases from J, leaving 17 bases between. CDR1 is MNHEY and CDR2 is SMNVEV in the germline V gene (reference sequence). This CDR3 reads CASSPLSGGYNQPQHF. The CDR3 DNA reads TGTGCCAGCAGTCCCCTCTCGGGGGGGTACAATCAGCCCCAGCATTTT.

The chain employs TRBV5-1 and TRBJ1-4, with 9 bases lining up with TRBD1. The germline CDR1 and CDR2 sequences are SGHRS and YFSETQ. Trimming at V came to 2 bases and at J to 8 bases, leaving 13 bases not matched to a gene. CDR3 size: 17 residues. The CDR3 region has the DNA TGCGCCAGCAGCTTCTCGCCCCAGACAGGGGGAGGCGAAAAACTGTTTTTT. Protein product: CASSFSPQTGGGEKLFF.

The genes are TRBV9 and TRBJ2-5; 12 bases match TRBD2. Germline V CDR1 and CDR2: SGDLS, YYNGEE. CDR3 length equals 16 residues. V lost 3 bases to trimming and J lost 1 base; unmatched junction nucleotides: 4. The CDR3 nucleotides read TGTGCCAGCAGCGCCCAGACTAGCGGGGGCCAAGAGACCCAGTACTTC. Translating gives CASSAQTSGGQETQYF. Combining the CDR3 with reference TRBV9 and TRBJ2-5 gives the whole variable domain DSGVTQTPKHLITATGQRVTLRCSPRSGDLSVYWYQQSLDQGLQFLIQYYNGEERAKGNILERFSAQQFPDLHSELNLSSLELGDSALYFCASSAQTSGGQETQYFGPGTRLLVL.

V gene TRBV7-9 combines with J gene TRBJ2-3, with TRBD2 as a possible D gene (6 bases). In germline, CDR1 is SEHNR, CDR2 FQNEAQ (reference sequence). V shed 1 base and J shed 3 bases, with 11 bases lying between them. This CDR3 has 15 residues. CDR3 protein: CASSLVGLSTDTQYF. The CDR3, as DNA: TGTGCCAGCAGCTTAGTGGGACTTTCGACAGATACGCAGTATTTT.

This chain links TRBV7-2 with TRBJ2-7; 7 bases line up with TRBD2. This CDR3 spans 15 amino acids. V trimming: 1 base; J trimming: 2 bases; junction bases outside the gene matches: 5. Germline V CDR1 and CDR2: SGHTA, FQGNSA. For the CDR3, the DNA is TGTGCCAGCAGCTTAGGGCCACTAGCGACCTACGAGCAGTACTTC. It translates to CASSLGPLATYEQYF.

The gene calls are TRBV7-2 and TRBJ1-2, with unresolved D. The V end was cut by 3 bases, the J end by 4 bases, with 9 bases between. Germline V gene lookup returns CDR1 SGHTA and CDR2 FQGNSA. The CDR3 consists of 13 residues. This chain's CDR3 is CASSFLPSYGYTF. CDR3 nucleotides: TGTGCCAGCAGCTTCCTCCCTTCCTATGGCTACACCTTC.

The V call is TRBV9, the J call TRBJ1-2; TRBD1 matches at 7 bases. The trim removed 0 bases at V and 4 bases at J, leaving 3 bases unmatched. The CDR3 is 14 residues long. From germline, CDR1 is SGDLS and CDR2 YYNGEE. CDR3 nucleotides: TGTGCCAGCAGCGTAGGCAGGGGGGTCTATGGCTACACCTTC. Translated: CASSVGRGVYGYTF.

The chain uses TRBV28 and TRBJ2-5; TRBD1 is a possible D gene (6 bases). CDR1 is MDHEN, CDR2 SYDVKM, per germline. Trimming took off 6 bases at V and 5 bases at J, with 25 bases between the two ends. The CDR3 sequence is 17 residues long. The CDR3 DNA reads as TGTGCCAGCAGAAGCCGCCCGGACAGCCCCCCAGGGGAGACCCAGTACTTC. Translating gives CASRSRPDSPPGETQYF.

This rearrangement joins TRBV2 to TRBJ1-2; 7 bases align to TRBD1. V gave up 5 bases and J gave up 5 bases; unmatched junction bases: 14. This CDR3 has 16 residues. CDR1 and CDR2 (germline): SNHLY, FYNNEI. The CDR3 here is CASSSGQDPTIYGYTF. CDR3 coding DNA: TGTGCCAGCAGTTCCGGACAGGACCCAACTATTTATGGCTACACCTTC. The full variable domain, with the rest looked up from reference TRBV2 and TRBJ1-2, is EPEVTQTPSHQVTQMGQEVILRCVPISNHLYFYWYRQILGQKVEFLVSFYNNEISEKSEIFDDQFSVERPDGSNFTLKIRSTKLEDSAMYFCASSSGQDPTIYGYTFGSGTRLTVV.

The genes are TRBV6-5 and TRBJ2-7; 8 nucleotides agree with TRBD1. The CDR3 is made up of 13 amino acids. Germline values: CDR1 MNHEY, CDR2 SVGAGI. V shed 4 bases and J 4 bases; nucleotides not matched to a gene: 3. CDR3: CASSSTGVYEQYF. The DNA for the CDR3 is TGTGCCAGCAGTTCGACAGGGGTGTACGAGCAGTACTTC.

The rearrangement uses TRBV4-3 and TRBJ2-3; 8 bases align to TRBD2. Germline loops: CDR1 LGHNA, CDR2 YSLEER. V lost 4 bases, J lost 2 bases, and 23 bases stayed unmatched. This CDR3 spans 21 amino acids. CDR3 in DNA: TGCGCCAGCAGCCGATTTCCCGCCGGGACTAGAATTGCCACACACACAGATACGCAGTATTTT. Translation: CASSRFPAGTRIATHTDTQYF.

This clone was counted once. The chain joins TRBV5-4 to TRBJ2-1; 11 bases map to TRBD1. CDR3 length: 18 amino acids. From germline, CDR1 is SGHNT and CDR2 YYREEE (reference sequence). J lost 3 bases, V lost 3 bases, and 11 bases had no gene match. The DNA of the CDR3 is TGTGCCAGCAGCTCCATCCTGGGGGGGACAGGGGGCTACAATGAGCAGTTCTTC. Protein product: CASSSILGGTGGYNEQFF.

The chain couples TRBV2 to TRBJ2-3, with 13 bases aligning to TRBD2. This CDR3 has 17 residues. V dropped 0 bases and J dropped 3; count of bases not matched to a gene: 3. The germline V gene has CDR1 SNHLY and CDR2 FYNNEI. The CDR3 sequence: CASSEAGTSGVTDTQYF. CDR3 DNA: TGTGCCAGCAGTGAAGCTGGGACTAGCGGGGTGACAGATACGCAGTATTTT.

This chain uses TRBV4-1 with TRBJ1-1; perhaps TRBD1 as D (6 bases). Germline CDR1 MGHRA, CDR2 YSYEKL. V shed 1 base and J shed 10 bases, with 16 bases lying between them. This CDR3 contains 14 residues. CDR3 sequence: CASSQVGTGLRAFF. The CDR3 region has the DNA TGCGCCAGCAGCCAAGTTGGAACAGGGTTGCGAGCTTTCTTT.

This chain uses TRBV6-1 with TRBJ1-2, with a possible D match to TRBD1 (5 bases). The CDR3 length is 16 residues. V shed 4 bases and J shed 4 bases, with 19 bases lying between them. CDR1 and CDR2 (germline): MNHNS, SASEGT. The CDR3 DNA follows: TGTGCCAGCAGTGGGTCGGACACCGCCCAGTCCTATGGCTACACCTTC. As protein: CASSGSDTAQSYGYTF.

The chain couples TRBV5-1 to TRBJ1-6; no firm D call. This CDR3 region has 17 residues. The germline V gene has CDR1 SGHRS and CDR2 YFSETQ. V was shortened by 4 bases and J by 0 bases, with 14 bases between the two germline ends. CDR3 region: CASSRVALGSYNSPLHF. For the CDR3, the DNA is TGCGCCAGCAGCCGCGTCGCCCTAGGCTCCTATAATTCACCCCTCCACTTT.

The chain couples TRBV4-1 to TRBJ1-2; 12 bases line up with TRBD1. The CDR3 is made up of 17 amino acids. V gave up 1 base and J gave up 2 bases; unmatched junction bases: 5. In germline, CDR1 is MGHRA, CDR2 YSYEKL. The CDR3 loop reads CASSQGDRGRGNYGYTF. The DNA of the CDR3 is TGCGCCAGCAGCCAAGGGGACAGGGGGCGCGGGAACTATGGCTACACCTTC.

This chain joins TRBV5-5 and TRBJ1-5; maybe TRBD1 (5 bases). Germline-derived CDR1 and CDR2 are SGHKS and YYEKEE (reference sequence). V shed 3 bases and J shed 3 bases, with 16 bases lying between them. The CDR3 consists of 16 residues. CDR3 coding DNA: TGTGCCAGCAGCTCGAGATTTAGACAGAACAATCAGCCCCAGCATTTT. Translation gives CASSSRFRQNNQPQHF.

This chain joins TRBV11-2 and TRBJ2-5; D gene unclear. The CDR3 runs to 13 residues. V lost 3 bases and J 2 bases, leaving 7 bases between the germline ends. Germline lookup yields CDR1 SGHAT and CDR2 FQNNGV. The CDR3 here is CASSFEPQETQYF. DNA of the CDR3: TGTGCCAGCAGCTTCGAGCCTCAAGAGACCCAGTACTTC.

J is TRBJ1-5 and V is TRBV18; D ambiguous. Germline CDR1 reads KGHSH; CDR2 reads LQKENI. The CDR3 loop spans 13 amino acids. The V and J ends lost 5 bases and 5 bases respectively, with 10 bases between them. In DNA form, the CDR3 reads TGTGCCAGCTCAGACGGTACAGATCAGCCCCAGCATTTT. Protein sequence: CASSDGTDQPQHF.